These T cell receptor beta chains were read from a single sample in a study of OX40 agonist ivuxolimab in advanced cancers. Sequenced by immunoSEQ multiplex PCR; TCRdb stores in-frame clones only, minus some. The sample shows about 66,000 clones, roughly 80% of them seen only once. The input for sequencing was CD4+ or CD8+ T cells sorted from blood, taken in a trial of the OX40 agonist ivuxolimab. Every receptor here comes from an adult with an advanced solid tumor such as melanoma, head and neck, liver or kidney cancer. Both conserved end residues are part of each CDR3. A D gene is named only where the DNA matches it firmly. Only some rows state a clone size, as once, few, many or a class for expanded clones.

abundance: -; j_gene: TRBJ2-3; d_gene: TRBD2; v_gene: TRBV5-4; CDR3aa: CASSSGLAGDPSTDTQYF; CDR3nt: TGTGCCAGCAGCTCTGGACTAGCGGGGGATCCTAGCACAGATACGCAGTATTTT
abundance: -; j_gene: TRBJ2-3; d_gene: -; v_gene: TRBV7-3; CDR3aa: CASSSVTGDTQYF; CDR3nt: TGTGCCAGCAGCTCTGTGACAGGTGATACGCAGTATTTT
abundance: -; j_gene: TRBJ1-5; d_gene: -; v_gene: TRBV20-1; CDR3aa: CSAAGSSPQHF; CDR3nt: TGCAGTGCGGCGGGGAGTTCGCCCCAGCATTTT
abundance: -; j_gene: TRBJ2-1; d_gene: TRBD2; v_gene: TRBV4-2; CDR3aa: CASSQGTSGGEGQQFF; CDR3nt: TGTGCCAGCAGCCAAGGGACTAGCGGGGGGGAGGGACAGCAGTTCTTC
abundance: -; j_gene: TRBJ1-2; d_gene: TRBD1; v_gene: TRBV18; CDR3aa: CASSPPGTVVTSYGYTF; CDR3nt: TGTGCCAGCTCACCACCGGGGACAGTCGTAACTTCCTATGGCTACACCTTC
abundance: -; j_gene: TRBJ2-7; d_gene: -; v_gene: TRBV6-1; CDR3aa: CASSLERETYEQYF; CDR3nt: -
abundance: -; j_gene: TRBJ1-3; d_gene: -; v_gene: TRBV10-3; CDR3aa: CAIKGSPVDLTPNTIYF; CDR3nt: TGTGCCATCAAGGGCAGCCCCGTTGATCTTACTCCAAACACCATATATTTT
abundance: -; j_gene: TRBJ2-5; d_gene: TRBD1; v_gene: TRBV5-1; CDR3aa: CASSPTTGNQETQYF; CDR3nt: TGCGCCAGCAGCCCTACGACAGGGAATCAAGAGACCCAGTACTTC
abundance: -; j_gene: TRBJ2-3; d_gene: TRBD2; v_gene: TRBV7-9; CDR3aa: CASSWTSGGRTDTQYF; CDR3nt: TGTGCCAGCAGTTGGACTAGCGGGGGACGCACAGATACGCAGTATTTT
abundance: -; j_gene: TRBJ2-7; d_gene: -; v_gene: TRBV18; CDR3aa: CASSPRGWGGEQYF; CDR3nt: TGTGCCAGCTCACCACGTGGATGGGGCGGCGAGCAGTACTTC
abundance: -; j_gene: TRBJ2-1; d_gene: TRBD2; v_gene: TRBV2; CDR3aa: CASSELAGHNEQFF; CDR3nt: TGTGCCAGCAGTGAACTAGCGGGGCACAATGAGCAGTTCTTC
abundance: -; j_gene: TRBJ1-5; d_gene: -; v_gene: TRBV29-1; CDR3aa: CSVESAPQGYQPQHF; CDR3nt: TGCAGCGTTGAAAGTGCGCCCCAGGGTTATCAGCCCCAGCATTTT
abundance: -; j_gene: TRBJ2-7; d_gene: -; v_gene: TRBV18; CDR3aa: CASSPDHEQYF; CDR3nt: TGTGCCAGCTCGCCCGACCACGAGCAGTACTTC
abundance: -; j_gene: TRBJ2-7; d_gene: TRBD1; v_gene: TRBV6-1; CDR3aa: CASRQGPYEQYF; CDR3nt: TGTGCCAGCCGACAGGGCCCCTACGAGCAGTACTTC
abundance: -; j_gene: TRBJ2-1; d_gene: -; v_gene: TRBV2; CDR3aa: CASSGVGLTISLYNEQFF; CDR3nt: TGTGCCAGCAGTGGCGTCGGTTTGACTATCTCCCTTTACAATGAGCAGTTCTTC
abundance: few; j_gene: TRBJ1-2; d_gene: -; v_gene: TRBV7-2; CDR3aa: CASSLSQASTNYGYTF; CDR3nt: TGTGCCAGCAGCTTATCGCAGGCTTCCACTAACTATGGCTACACCTTC
abundance: -; j_gene: TRBJ1-5; d_gene: TRBD1; v_gene: TRBV19; CDR3aa: CASSIRIGTGSNQPQHF; CDR3nt: TGTGCCAGTAGTATTAGGATCGGGACAGGGTCAAATCAGCCCCAGCATTTT
abundance: -; j_gene: TRBJ1-3; d_gene: -; v_gene: TRBV30; CDR3aa: CAWRTGNTIYF; CDR3nt: TGTGCCTGGAGGACAGGAAACACCATATATTTT
abundance: -; j_gene: TRBJ2-5; d_gene: -; v_gene: TRBV5-5; CDR3aa: CASILNPQETQYF; CDR3nt: TGTGCCAGCATTCTCAACCCCCAAGAGACCCAGTACTTC
abundance: -; j_gene: TRBJ1-6; d_gene: -; v_gene: TRBV19; CDR3aa: CASSVPKGRPLHF; CDR3nt: TGTGCCAGTAGTGTGCCCAAAGGGCGGCCCCTCCACTTT
abundance: -; j_gene: TRBJ2-3; d_gene: TRBD1; v_gene: TRBV6-5; CDR3aa: CASTAGTGNTDTQYF; CDR3nt: TGTGCCAGCACCGCCGGGACAGGGAACACAGATACGCAGTATTTT
abundance: -; j_gene: TRBJ2-3; d_gene: -; v_gene: TRBV2; CDR3aa: CASSVNGGPSSTDTQYF; CDR3nt: TGTGCCAGCAGTGTGAACGGGGGGCCCTCTAGCACAGATACGCAGTATTTT
abundance: -; j_gene: TRBJ2-7; d_gene: -; v_gene: TRBV2; CDR3aa: CASSADGRGGQYF; CDR3nt: TGTGCCAGCAGCGCCGACGGCCGCGGCGGGCAGTACTTC
abundance: -; j_gene: TRBJ1-1; d_gene: -; v_gene: TRBV11-3; CDR3aa: CASSPSGGTEAFF; CDR3nt: TGTGCCAGCAGCCCTAGTGGCGGAACAGAAGCTTTCTTT
abundance: -; j_gene: TRBJ1-1; d_gene: -; v_gene: TRBV10-1; CDR3aa: CASSESGTGTEAFF; CDR3nt: TGCGCCAGCAGTGAGTCCGGCACAGGGACTGAAGCTTTCTTT
abundance: -; j_gene: TRBJ2-3; d_gene: -; v_gene: TRBV15; CDR3aa: CATSVFGGERADTQYF; CDR3nt: TGTGCCACCAGCGTTTTTGGGGGAGAGCGCGCAGATACGCAGTATTTT
abundance: -; j_gene: TRBJ1-2; d_gene: TRBD1; v_gene: TRBV19; CDR3aa: CASSFRQGNYGYTF; CDR3nt: TGTGCCAGTAGTTTCCGACAGGGTAACTATGGCTACACCTTC
abundance: -; j_gene: TRBJ1-3; d_gene: TRBD1; v_gene: TRBV6-1; CDR3aa: CASRWTGNTIYF; CDR3nt: TGTGCCAGCAGGTGGACAGGGAACACCATATATTTT
abundance: -; j_gene: TRBJ2-1; d_gene: TRBD1; v_gene: TRBV29-1; CDR3aa: CSALGQGLGFWQFF; CDR3nt: TGCAGCGCCTTAGGACAGGGCCTGGGGTTTTGGCAGTTCTTC
abundance: -; j_gene: TRBJ2-7; d_gene: -; v_gene: TRBV7-2; CDR3aa: CASSLVVVGEQYF; CDR3nt: TGTGCCAGCAGCTTAGTAGTAGTAGGCGAGCAGTACTTC
abundance: -; j_gene: TRBJ1-3; d_gene: -; v_gene: TRBV15; CDR3aa: CATSYLRDINVNTIYF; CDR3nt: TGTGCCACCAGCTATCTACGGGACATCAACGTAAACACCATATATTTT
abundance: -; j_gene: TRBJ1-2; d_gene: -; v_gene: TRBV9; CDR3aa: CASSVEGSAVYGYTF; CDR3nt: TGTGCCAGCAGCGTAGAGGGCAGCGCCGTCTATGGCTACACCTTC
abundance: -; j_gene: TRBJ2-7; d_gene: -; v_gene: TRBV11-2; CDR3aa: CASSLAGGPSYEQYF; CDR3nt: TGTGCCAGCAGCTTAGCTGGGGGACCTAGTTACGAGCAGTACTTC
abundance: -; j_gene: TRBJ2-5; d_gene: TRBD1; v_gene: TRBV7-2; CDR3aa: CASSFDRGWETQYF; CDR3nt: TGTGCCAGCAGCTTCGACAGGGGTTGGGAGACCCAGTACTTC
abundance: -; j_gene: TRBJ1-3; d_gene: -; v_gene: TRBV11-2; CDR3aa: CASSSTTTSGSGNTIYF; CDR3nt: TGTGCCAGCAGCTCGACAACGACATCAGGCTCTGGAAACACCATATATTTT
abundance: once; j_gene: TRBJ1-5; d_gene: -; v_gene: TRBV7-8; CDR3aa: CASSLTGRPSNQPQHF; CDR3nt: TGTGCCAGCAGCTTAACAGGAAGACCTAGCAATCAGCCCCAGCATTTT
abundance: -; j_gene: TRBJ1-5; d_gene: TRBD1; v_gene: TRBV5-1; CDR3aa: CASSEDRGFGNQPQHF; CDR3nt: TGCGCCAGCAGCGAGGACAGGGGGTTCGGCAATCAGCCCCAGCATTTT
abundance: -; j_gene: TRBJ2-7; d_gene: -; v_gene: TRBV5-4; CDR3aa: CASSPRASEGEQYF; CDR3nt: TGTGCCAGCAGCCCCCGGGCTAGCGAGGGCGAGCAGTACTTC
abundance: -; j_gene: TRBJ1-2; d_gene: -; v_gene: TRBV19; CDR3aa: CASSGIGGRSDGYTF; CDR3nt: TGTGCCAGTAGCGGGATAGGAGGGAGATCGGATGGCTACACCTTC
abundance: -; j_gene: TRBJ2-2; d_gene: TRBD2; v_gene: TRBV5-1; CDR3aa: CASSLWTSGSNTGELFF; CDR3nt: TGCGCCAGCAGCTTATGGACTAGCGGGTCCAACACCGGGGAGCTGTTTTTT
abundance: -; j_gene: TRBJ2-3; d_gene: TRBD1; v_gene: TRBV6-1; CDR3aa: CASSPQGGTQYF; CDR3nt: TGTGCCAGCAGTCCACAGGGGGGTACGCAGTATTTT
abundance: -; j_gene: TRBJ2-1; d_gene: TRBD2; v_gene: TRBV7-9; CDR3aa: CASSLASWTSGSSYNEQFF; CDR3nt: TGTGCCAGCAGCTTAGCATCCTGGACTAGCGGGAGCTCCTACAATGAGCAGTTCTTC
abundance: few; j_gene: TRBJ1-1; d_gene: -; v_gene: TRBV6-5; CDR3aa: CASSYSKRSTEAFF; CDR3nt: TGTGCCAGCAGTTACTCGAAGAGAAGCACTGAAGCTTTCTTT
abundance: -; j_gene: TRBJ1-1; d_gene: TRBD1; v_gene: TRBV27; CDR3aa: CASSRGDRRVDTEAFF; CDR3nt: TGTGCCAGCAGTCGCGGGGACAGGAGGGTAGACACTGAAGCTTTCTTT
abundance: few; j_gene: TRBJ1-1; d_gene: -; v_gene: TRBV9; CDR3aa: CASSALFQSEAFF; CDR3nt: TGTGCCAGCAGCGCGTTGTTCCAGAGTGAAGCTTTCTTT
abundance: -; j_gene: TRBJ2-3; d_gene: TRBD2; v_gene: TRBV2; CDR3aa: CASSARAGGYTDTQYF; CDR3nt: TGTGCCAGCAGCGCCAGGGCGGGAGGGTACACAGATACGCAGTATTTT
abundance: -; j_gene: TRBJ2-2; d_gene: -; v_gene: TRBV19; CDR3aa: CASSLRLGELFF; CDR3nt: TGTGCCAGTAGCCTCCGGTTGGGGGAGCTGTTTTTT
abundance: -; j_gene: TRBJ2-7; d_gene: -; v_gene: TRBV7-9; CDR3aa: CASSLVRWGGSPRDYEQYF; CDR3nt: TGTGCCAGCAGCTTAGTAAGGTGGGGCGGAAGCCCGCGAGACTACGAGCAGTACTTC
abundance: -; j_gene: TRBJ1-5; d_gene: -; v_gene: TRBV9; CDR3aa: CASSVQGNSNQPQHF; CDR3nt: TGTGCCAGCAGCGTTCAGGGAAATAGCAATCAGCCCCAGCATTTT
abundance: -; j_gene: TRBJ1-6; d_gene: TRBD1; v_gene: TRBV2; CDR3aa: CASRLTGGNSPLHF; CDR3nt: TGTGCCAGCAGATTGACAGGGGGTAATTCACCCCTCCACTTT
abundance: -; j_gene: TRBJ1-4; d_gene: -; v_gene: TRBV10-2; CDR3aa: CASSESGILGEKLFF; CDR3nt: TGCGCCAGCAGTGAGTCGGGGATCTTGGGCGAAAAACTGTTTTTT
abundance: -; j_gene: TRBJ1-1; d_gene: -; v_gene: TRBV7-3; CDR3aa: CASSKQGNTEAFF; CDR3nt: TGTGCCAGCAGTAAACAGGGGAACACTGAAGCTTTCTTT
abundance: once; j_gene: TRBJ1-5; d_gene: -; v_gene: TRBV19; CDR3aa: CASSIMDSRGNQPQHF; CDR3nt: TGTGCCAGTAGTATTATGGACTCCCGGGGCAATCAGCCCCAGCATTTT